This T cell receptor beta chain is drawn from a study of cytomegalovirus exposure and HLA in healthy donors. Looking at the study overall: The 120 validation repertoires matched the roughly 650 first-cohort repertoires in platform, a later analysis reported.

Regarding the study as a whole: Among TCR beta chains, those listed as cytomegalovirus-associated numbered approximately 150. Reports credit the classifier with highly specific, highly sensitive diagnosis of cytomegalovirus status. Specific recognition of CMV antigens was confirmed in vitro for a few chains (all CMV-associated).

TCRdb's table, derived via immunoSEQ multiplex PCR, lists solely in-frame clones and lacks some. The sample gives 100,000 to 150,000 clones, around 94% of which show up once; roughly 1.2% is in the top ten. Comment on this clone: Antigen specificity is unknown.

The sequenced sample was PBMCs. The receptor was isolated from a woman aged 18 to 35 in good health and CMV-seronegative.

The CDR3 here is CAISALASGVTSPDTQYF. The CDR3 region has the DNA TGTGCCATCAGTGCCCTTGCTAGCGGGGTTACTAGCCCAGATACGCAGTATTTT. This chain joins TRBV10-3 and TRBJ2-3, with TRBD2 matching 9 bases. In germline, CDR1 is ENHRY, CDR2 SYGVKD. This CDR3 is 18 amino acids long. Unmatched junction bases numbered 15, after V lost 4 bases and J lost 4 bases.